This is a list of T cell receptor beta chains from one sample in a study of beta chain features in type 1 diabetes. The method was immunoSEQ multiplex PCR; TCRdb's version includes in-frame clones alone and lacks a portion of them. The sample lists about 360,000 clones, over 10% occurring once. Sample: naive CD4+ T cells from blood. These receptor sequences come from a man between 18 and 35 years old in good health. Each CDR3 is given with its conserved first and last residue. The D gene is left open where the match is weak. Clone size is given for some rows only: seen once, a few or many times, or a class if the clone is expanded.

clone_size: .
v_call: TRBV6-1
d_call: .
j_call: TRBJ1-5
cdr3_aa: CASSGDQPQHF
cdr3_nt: TGTGCCAGCAGCGGGGATCAGCCCCAGCATTTT

clone_size: .
v_call: TRBV7-3
d_call: TRBD1
j_call: TRBJ2-1
cdr3_aa: CASSSQGYEQFF
cdr3_nt: TGTGCCAGCAGCTCACAGGGGTATGAGCAGTTCTTC

clone_size: few
v_call: TRBV28
d_call: .
j_call: TRBJ1-1
cdr3_aa: CASWRNFEAFF
cdr3_nt: TGTGCCAGCTGGAGGAACTTTGAAGCTTTCTTT

clone_size: few
v_call: TRBV7-8
d_call: TRBD1
j_call: TRBJ2-1
cdr3_aa: CASSDRGRSYNEQFF
cdr3_nt: TGTGCCAGCAGCGACAGGGGAAGGTCCTACAATGAGCAGTTCTTC

clone_size: few
v_call: TRBV11-3
d_call: .
j_call: TRBJ2-7
cdr3_aa: CASSPRRDNYEQYF
cdr3_nt: TGTGCCAGCAGTCCCCGCCGGGACAACTACGAGCAGTACTTC

clone_size: few
v_call: TRBV6-4
d_call: TRBD2
j_call: TRBJ2-1
cdr3_aa: CASSVLAGAYNEQFF
cdr3_nt: TGTGCCAGCAGTGTACTAGCGGGGGCCTACAATGAGCAGTTCTTC

clone_size: .
v_call: TRBV28
d_call: TRBD1
j_call: TRBJ2-7
cdr3_aa: CASSANRGRSYEQYF
cdr3_nt: TGTGCCAGCAGTGCTAACAGGGGGCGGTCCTACGAGCAGTACTTC

clone_size: few
v_call: TRBV5-4
d_call: TRBD1
j_call: TRBJ2-7
cdr3_aa: CASSGGQESYEQYF
cdr3_nt: TGTGCCAGCAGCGGAGGACAGGAATCCTACGAGCAGTACTTC

clone_size: many
v_call: TRBV29-1
d_call: TRBD1
j_call: TRBJ2-1
cdr3_aa: CSVGGDRGQYEQFF
cdr3_nt: TGCAGCGTTGGGGGGGACAGGGGGCAGTATGAGCAGTTCTTC

clone_size: .
v_call: TRBV5-5
d_call: TRBD1
j_call: TRBJ2-1
cdr3_aa: CASSTQPYRTGRTTNEQFF
cdr3_nt: TGTGCCAGCAGCACCCAGCCCTATAGGACAGGTCGAACAACCAATGAGCAGTTCTTC

clone_size: .
v_call: TRBV7-3
d_call: TRBD1
j_call: TRBJ1-5
cdr3_aa: CASSLDRGGQPQHF
cdr3_nt: TGTGCCAGCAGCCTAGACAGGGGAGGTCAGCCCCAGCATTTT

clone_size: few
v_call: TRBV29-1
d_call: .
j_call: TRBJ2-3
cdr3_aa: CSVGGRSTDTQYF
cdr3_nt: TGCAGCGTTGGGGGGCGCAGCACAGATACGCAGTATTTT

clone_size: .
v_call: TRBV7-6
d_call: .
j_call: TRBJ1-4
cdr3_aa: CASSLGQATNEKLFF
cdr3_nt: TGTGCCAGCAGCTTGGGACAAGCAACAAATGAAAAACTGTTTTTT

clone_size: .
v_call: TRBV7-7
d_call: .
j_call: TRBJ2-3
cdr3_aa: CASSFSGGDTQYF
cdr3_nt: TGTGCCAGCAGCTTTTCAGGGGGGGATACGCAGTATTTT

clone_size: .
v_call: TRBV30
d_call: .
j_call: TRBJ1-6
cdr3_aa: CAWSVLYPYNSPLHF
cdr3_nt: TGTGCCTGGAGTGTACTGTACCCCTACAATTCACCCCTCCACTTT

clone_size: few
v_call: TRBV18
d_call: .
j_call: TRBJ1-1
cdr3_aa: CASSPSGVPEAFF
cdr3_nt: TGTGCCAGCTCACCCTCAGGGGTCCCTGAAGCTTTCTTT

clone_size: .
v_call: TRBV7-2
d_call: .
j_call: TRBJ1-3
cdr3_aa: CASSYGGSGNTIYF
cdr3_nt: TGTGCCAGCAGCTACGGGGGCTCTGGAAACACCATATATTTT

clone_size: few
v_call: TRBV7-3
d_call: .
j_call: TRBJ2-1
cdr3_aa: CASSNDRYNEQFF
cdr3_nt: TGTGCCAGCAGCAACGACAGATACAATGAGCAGTTCTTC